A single sample is the source of the 12 T cell receptor beta chains below, sequenced in a study of shared clonotypes between healthy human individuals. TCRdb's copy holds only in-frame clones and misses some; the assay was immunoSEQ multiplex PCR. The sample yields 80,000 to 100,000 clones, roughly three quarters seen once. Material for sequencing was memory CD8+ T cells sorted from blood. Subset denoted: CD45RO+ cells pooled with CCR7-negative TemRA cells. The receptors shown here come from a man aged 25-45 years in good health.

CDR3: CASSVEPGQGAFGTEAFF. In DNA, the CDR3 is TGTGCCAGCAGCGTAGAACCGGGACAGGGGGCCTTTGGTACTGAAGCTTTCTTT. This rearrangement joins TRBV9 to TRBJ1-1; the match to TRBD1 covers 12 bases. Germline CDR1 reads SGDLS; CDR2 reads YYNGEE. V dropped 0 bases and J dropped 5; count of bases not matched to a gene: 11. The CDR3 sequence is 18 residues long.

The CDR3 here is CASSGQGGQPQHF. In nucleotides, the CDR3 is TGTGCCAGTTCAGGACAGGGCGGTCAGCCCCAGCATTTT. V and J are TRBV19 and TRBJ1-5; 8 bases match TRBD1. Germline CDR1 LNHDA, CDR2 SQIVND (reference sequence). The CDR3 consists of 13 residues. The V and J ends lost 8 bases and 6 bases, in that order; junction bases with no gene match: 6.

This sequence joins TRBV6-6 and TRBJ1-2; 7 positions match TRBD1. The CDR3 runs 14 residues. From germline, CDR1 is MNHNY and CDR2 SVGAGI (reference sequence). V lost 2 bases to trimming and J lost 4 bases; unmatched junction nucleotides: 4. DNA of the CDR3: TGTGCCAGCAGTTACGGGGGACAGCCCTATGGCTACACCTTC. Its translation is CASSYGGQPYGYTF.

CDR3 sequence: CASSLLVAKNIQYF. The CDR3 bases are TGTGCCAGCAGCTTGCTGGTAGCCAAAAACATTCAGTACTTC. The chain recombines TRBV5-6 with TRBJ2-4; D gene uncertain. Germline V gene sequence: CDR1 SGHDT, CDR2 YYEEEE. The CDR3 totals 14 residues. The V gene lost 1 base and the J gene lost 0 bases, with 5 bases spanning the gap.

As regards this clone: A far larger clone is just one base off, so this is likely a read error. Additional DNA sequences in this sample encode the identical CDR3. The chain has TRBV28 and TRBJ2-7; D is uncertain. Germline-derived CDR1 and CDR2 are MDHEN and SYDVKM. V gave up 3 bases and J gave up 1 base, with 4 bases separating them. The CDR3 runs 12 residues. CDR3 sequence reads: CASSFLSYEQYF. For the CDR3, the DNA is TGTGCCAGCAGTTTTTTATCCTACGAGCAGTACTTC.

About this clone itself: The DNA is left out, because the CDR3 cannot be placed on it with certainty; the CDR3 is given as TCRdb lists it. The chain couples TRBV7-2 to TRBJ2-5; the DNA was not used to check the table's D call, TRBD2. Looked up from germline, CDR1 is SGHTA and CDR2 is FQGNSA. The CDR3 sequence runs 14 residues, both termini included. The CDR3 here is CASSSSGAQETQYF.

The CDR3 DNA reads as TGTGCCAGTGTTAATCGTAACACTGAAGCTTTCTTT. This translates into CASVNRNTEAFF. J is TRBJ1-1 and V is TRBV19; D unresolved. Trimming removed 8 bases at V and 2 bases at J, with 9 bases between. CDR3 length equals 12 residues. Germline V gene sequence: CDR1 LNHDA, CDR2 SQIVND (reference sequence).

The chain combines TRBV14 with TRBJ1-4; a weak D match, TRBD1 (6 bases). The CDR3 extends over 12 amino acids. Germline V gene sequence: CDR1 SGHDN, CDR2 FVKESK. With 4 bases removed from V and 7 bases from J, the gap between germline ends came to 7 bases. The CDR3 nucleotides are TGTGCCAGCAGCCCAGGGGCTGAAAAACTGTTTTTT. Protein product: CASSPGAEKLFF.

The CDR3 sequence: CSVEVPGGGNQPQHF. CDR3 DNA: TGCAGCGTTGAGGTTCCGGGTGGGGGAAATCAGCCCCAGCATTTT. The chain carries TRBV29-1 and TRBJ1-5; TRBD1 might be the D (5 bases). The CDR3 consists of 15 residues. V shed 3 bases and J shed 4 bases, with 16 bases lying between them. Germline CDR1 is SQVTM and CDR2 is ANQGSEA.

The chain links TRBV18 to TRBJ2-1; 7 bases are shared with TRBD1. V lost 1 base to trimming and J lost 12 bases; unmatched junction nucleotides: 3. There are 12 residues in the CDR3. Germline CDR1 is KGHSH and CDR2 is LQKENI. CDR3 nucleotide sequence: TGTGCCAGCTCACCACTCGCAGGGGGGCAGTTCTTC. Translated, it gives CASSPLAGGQFF.

This clone appeared a single time. The genes are TRBV2 and TRBJ2-3, with 9 bases fitting TRBD1. The CDR3 is 15 residues long. Germline lookup yields CDR1 SNHLY and CDR2 FYNNEI. V was clipped by 8 bases and J by 8 bases; unmatched bases: 14. The CDR3 loop reads CASLGTGKVGGTQYF. In nucleotides, the CDR3 is TGTGCCAGCCTTGGGACAGGGAAGGTGGGGGGTACGCAGTATTTT.

The chain combines TRBV7-3 with TRBJ2-7; D not resolved. V was pared by 5 bases and J by 7 bases, with 12 bases between. The V gene's germline CDR1 is SGHTA and CDR2 FQGTGA. The CDR3 totals 12 residues. This chain's CDR3 is CASSASRGEQYF. The CDR3 bases are TGTGCCAGCAGCGCCAGCCGTGGGGAGCAGTACTTC.